This T cell receptor beta chain was documented in a study of early T cells in non-severe SARS-CoV-2 infection. For the study at large: Unsorted whole blood bulk RNA was sequenced, with unpaired chains. Study-level points and caveats: VDJdb matching favored anti-spike CD8 responses, missing private and CD4 specificities.

Attachment of unique molecular identifiers was made to individual cDNA molecules. TCRdb passed the 5' RACE reads through MiXCR, listing each CDR3 protein once. The sample carries tens of thousands of distinct CDR3 sequences, around 9% recorded once. About this clonotype itself: Its antigen is as yet unknown.

Germline CDR1 and CDR2: SGHAT and FQNNGV. V lost 5 bases, J lost 3 bases, and 7 bases stayed unmatched. The CDR3 sequence is 15 residues long. This receptor was identified in an adult who was a healthcare worker with PCR-confirmed SARS-CoV-2 infection or an uninfected control (not recorded which). Sequencing input: whole blood. The J gene is TRBJ1-5, the V gene TRBV11-2, with TRBD1 matching 7 bases. CDR3 sequence: CASSVRTGPNQPQHF. In DNA form, the CDR3 reads TGTGCCAGCAGCGTGCGGACAGGCCCCAATCAGCCCCAGCATTTT.